This T cell receptor (beta chain) derives from a study of control samples from healthy donors and cancer patients. The V gene lost 6 bases and the J gene lost 10 bases, with 18 bases spanning the gap. This CDR3 has 13 amino acids. Sequencing was performed with immunoSEQ multiplex PCR; in TCRdb, only in-frame clones are kept and a portion is missing. Seen here are some 120,000 clones, about 87% observed once, and the top ten hold around 3%. The chain recombines TRBV12-3 or TRBV12-4 with TRBJ1-2; possible D gene TRBD1, 5 bases. Sequencing was done on a sample of blood. The TCR originated in a man aged 55 to 70 in good health. This chain's CDR3 is CASSPLAGLHYTF. Written as DNA, the CDR3 is TGTGCCAGCAGCCCTTTGGCAGGGCTCCACTACACCTTC.